This T cell receptor beta chain originates from a study of blood T cell repertoires in COVID-19 (dated by TCRdb to the early 2020s). In terms of the full investigation: Samples from collaborators originated in the United States, Italy and Spain and spanned both the acute and convalescent phases of COVID-19. The material from the prospective study consisted of cDNA or gDNA derived from T cells, B-cell-depleted T cells, or PBMCs. Subjects who had been exposed to COVID-19, were actively infected with it, or had recovered from it provided the deeply sampled blood TCRbeta repertoires that made up the dataset. The repertoires were made available in a free public database intended to serve as a resource for research on the immune response to SARS-CoV-2. Samples came from the ongoing ImmuneRACE study (first 160 participants) plus 1,254 subjects from 6 global collaborators. Nearly every sample came with metadata listing a de-identified subject ID, COVID-19 status, age in years and sex. HLA class I and class II types, where available, came from metadata supplied by the sample provider rather than from assay-based typing. What the research found in general, with its limitations: How much clinical and demographic metadata was included differed by source and by participant, and the metadata was provided uncurated.

Spanning cysteine to phenylalanine, the CDR3 consists of 16 amino acids. The kept DNA is CDR3 alone, 48 bases in frame from the first base. The germline V gene encodes CDR1 SSHAT and CDR2 FNYEAQ (reference sequence). Each collaborating institution followed its own protocols to collect whole blood in K2EDTA tubes. For TCRbeta analysis, collaborator samples were shipped as frozen whole blood, as isolated PBMCs, or as DNA extracted from either sample type. Concerning this clone itself: Its antigen target is currently unknown. One end of the junction varies from germline; a read error may be responsible.

The immunoSEQ Assay, a bias-controlled multiplex PCR, was used to amplify TCRbeta CDR3 regions from genomic DNA. The authors' analysis ran thus. Within the assay, amplification of reference gene primers was used to estimate how many nucleated cells each sample contained. To quantify the absolute abundance of each unique TCRbeta CDR3 rearrangement, sequence reads were collapsed and filtered. Productive Simpson clonality was computed per sample as the square root of Simpson's diversity index over productive rearrangements. TCRdb took over this immuneACCESS table, retaining in-frame rearrangements with V and J assigned. Such tables are incomplete; in checked studies, under half of the missing clones stem from an unresolved V gene, and the remainder is unexplained. The DNA was the basis for D and trimming; V, J and clone size are from that table. Across this sample there are about 170,000 clones, with about 86% seen only once. The leading ten clones occupy 11% of the sample.

Sequenced: peripheral blood. The sequence is built from TRBV7-7 and TRBJ2-1; 6 matching bases give a weak D call of TRBD2. This TCR was sampled from a man in his 70s with active or convalescent COVID-19. The CDR3: CASSSGSGPIIGEQFF. The DNA reads as follows: TGTGCTAGCAGCTCAGGGAGCGGGCCCATAATAGGGGAGCAGTTCTTC. The variable domain in full, with residues beyond the CDR3 obtained from the reference TRBV7-7 and TRBJ2-1 genes, is GAGVSQSPRYKVTKRGQDVTLRCDPISSHATLYWYQQALGQGPEFLTYFNYEAQPDKSGLPSDRFSAERPEGSISTLTIQRTEQRDSAMYRCASSSGSGPIIGEQFFGPGTRLTVL.